This paragraph reports one T cell receptor beta chain. Antigen specificity is unknown. Libraries of TCR beta came from quantitative 5'-RACE with molecular barcodes. One entry per CDR3 protein, called by TCRdb with MiXCR from the 5' RACE reads. The data contain some 800,000 distinct CDR3 sequences, about an eighth of them singletons. The sample is drawn from a study of CD8 T cells in ankylosing spondylitis. The study's findings and limits: What appeared characteristic of ankylosing spondylitis blood was a TCR beta motif of seven to nine highly homologous variants.

The source material was blood, either unsorted or a sorted T cell fraction (not recorded which). This receptor was obtained from a male donor with ankylosing spondylitis.

The CDR3 is CASSLSRVVDSPLHF. As DNA, the CDR3 is TGTGCCAGCTCCCTCTCCAGAGTGGTTGATTCACCCCTCCACTTT. This chain joins TRBV18 and TRBJ1-6; D is unresolved. Trimming shortened V by 6 bases and J by 8 bases, and 17 bases separated the two germline ends. Per the germline V gene, CDR1 is KGHSH and CDR2 is LQKENI. The CDR3 has 15 amino acids.